The clone carrying this T cell receptor beta chain was recorded many times. The antigen is unknown. These data belong to a study of tumor-infiltrating lymphocytes in primary liver carcinoma. As for the study in general: Patients, male and female, were 30 to 69 years old. Tumor lesions were T1-T3 N0M0 and spanned about 4 to 11 cm. Study outcomes and limitations: Reduced overlap was seen in tumor-adjacent and tumor-blood pairs versus tumor region pairs. Top-250-clone fractions were significantly higher in tumors than in blood (p = 0.039).

A primer matching the constant region was used to make TCR beta cDNA from approximately 0.45 ug of total RNA. Library construction for TCR beta comprised three nested multiplex PCR rounds performed with slightly modified ARM-PCR. PCR rounds one and two used TRBV1-TRBV30 forward primers with a C-beta reverse primer for roughly 9 cycles each. TCRdb re-analysed the multiplex PCR reads in MiXCR, keeping a single row per CDR3 protein. The table includes just over 300,000 distinct CDR3 sequences, about three fifths detected once. Germline DNA was extracted alongside blood RNA, which was obtained from unsorted whole blood. Trimming cost V 5 bases and J 5 bases, with 12 bases left between them. Per the germline V gene, CDR1 is SQVTM and CDR2 is ANQGSEA. The CDR3 spans 12 residues.

The chain links TRBV29-1 to TRBJ1-1; no definite D call. Sequences were obtained from peripheral blood. This sequence was found in a woman in her thirties with primary liver carcinoma and hepatitis B virus infection. CDR3 sequence (DNA): TGCAGCGTTCAGACTGGGAGGACTGAAGCTTTCTTT. The encoded protein is CSVQTGRTEAFF.